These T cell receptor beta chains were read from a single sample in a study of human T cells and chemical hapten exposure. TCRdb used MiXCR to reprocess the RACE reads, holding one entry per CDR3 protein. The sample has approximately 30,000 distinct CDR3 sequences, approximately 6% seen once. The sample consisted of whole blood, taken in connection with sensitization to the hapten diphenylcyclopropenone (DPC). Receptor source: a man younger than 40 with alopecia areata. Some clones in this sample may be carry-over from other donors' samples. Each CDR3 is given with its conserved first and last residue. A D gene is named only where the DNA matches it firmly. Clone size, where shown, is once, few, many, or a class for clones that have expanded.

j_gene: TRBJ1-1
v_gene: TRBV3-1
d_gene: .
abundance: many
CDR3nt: TGTGCCAGCAGCCAAGAGGTACGGGTCACTGAAGCTTTCTTT
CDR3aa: CASSQEVRVTEAFF

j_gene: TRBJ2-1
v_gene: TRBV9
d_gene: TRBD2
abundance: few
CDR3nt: TGTGCCAGCAGCGTAGCGCCGGGACTAGCGGTCGCTTCCTACAATGAGCAGTTCTTC
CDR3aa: CASSVAPGLAVASYNEQFF

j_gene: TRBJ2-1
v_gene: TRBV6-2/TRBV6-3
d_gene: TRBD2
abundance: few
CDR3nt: TGTGCCAGCAGTTACGGCCTAGCGGGGGGGCCCGAAAATGAGCAGTTCTTC
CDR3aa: CASSYGLAGGPENEQFF

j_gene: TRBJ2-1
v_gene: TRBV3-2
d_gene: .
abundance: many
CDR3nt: TGTGCCAGCAGCCAAGATCCAGGGAGCTCCTACAATGAGCAGTTCTTC
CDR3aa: CASSQDPGSSYNEQFF

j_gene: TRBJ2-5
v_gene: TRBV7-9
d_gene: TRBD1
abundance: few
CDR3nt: TGTGCCAGCAGCGAGGACAGGGGGCCTCGAGAGACCCAGTACTTC
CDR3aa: CASSEDRGPRETQYF

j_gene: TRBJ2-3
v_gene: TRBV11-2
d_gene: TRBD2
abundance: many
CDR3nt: TGTGCCAGCAGCTTAGCCCCTCGACTAGCGGGAAGTAGAGATACGCAGTATTTT
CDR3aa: CASSLAPRLAGSRDTQYF

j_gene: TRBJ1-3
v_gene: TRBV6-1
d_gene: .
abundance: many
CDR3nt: TGTGCCAGCAGTGAAGCGCTGAGGACCTCTGGAAACACCATATATTTT
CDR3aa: CASSEALRTSGNTIYF

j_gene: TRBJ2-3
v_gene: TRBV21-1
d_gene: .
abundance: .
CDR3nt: TGTGCCAGCAGTACGGGCCTTCGGGATACGCAGTATTTT
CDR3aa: CASSTGLRDTQYF

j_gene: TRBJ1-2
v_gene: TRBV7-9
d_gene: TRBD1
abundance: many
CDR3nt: TGTGCCAGCAGCTTAGTGCTGGGACAGGGCAACGGCTACACCTTC
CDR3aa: CASSLVLGQGNGYTF

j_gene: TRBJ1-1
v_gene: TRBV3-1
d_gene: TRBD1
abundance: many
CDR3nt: TGTGCCAGCAGTCCCGGGACAGAGAACACTGAAGCTTTCTTT
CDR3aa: CASSPGTENTEAFF

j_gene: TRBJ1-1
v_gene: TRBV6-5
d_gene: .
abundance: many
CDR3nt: TGTGCCAGCAGCCGCAAGATGAACACTGAAGCTTTCTTT
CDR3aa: CASSRKMNTEAFF

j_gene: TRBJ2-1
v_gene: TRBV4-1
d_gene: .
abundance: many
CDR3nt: TGCGCCAGCAGCCAAGAACCTACCGAGAGCTCCTACAATGAGCAGTTCTTC
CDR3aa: CASSQEPTESSYNEQFF

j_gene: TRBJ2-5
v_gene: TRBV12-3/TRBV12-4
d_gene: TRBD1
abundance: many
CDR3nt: TGTGCCAGCAGTTCCCCCTGGACAGGGAGAGAGACCCAGTACTTC
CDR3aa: CASSSPWTGRETQYF

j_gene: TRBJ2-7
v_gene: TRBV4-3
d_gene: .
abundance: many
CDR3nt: TGCGCCAGCAGCCAAGACAGAACCTACGAGCAGTACTTC
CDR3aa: CASSQDRTYEQYF

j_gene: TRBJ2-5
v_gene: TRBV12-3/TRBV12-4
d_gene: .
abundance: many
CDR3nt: TGTGCCAGCAGTCGGGACGGGCAGACCCAGTACTTC
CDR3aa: CASSRDGQTQYF

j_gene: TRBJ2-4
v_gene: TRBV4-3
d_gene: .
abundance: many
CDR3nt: TGCGCCAGCAGCCAAGGGCTGTCCAGTGGGGCCAAAAACATTCAGTACTTC
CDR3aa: CASSQGLSSGAKNIQYF

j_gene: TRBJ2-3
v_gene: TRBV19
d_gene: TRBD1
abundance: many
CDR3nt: TGTGCCAGTAGCAGACCGGACAGGGGCCCAGATACGCAGTATTTT
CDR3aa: CASSRPDRGPDTQYF

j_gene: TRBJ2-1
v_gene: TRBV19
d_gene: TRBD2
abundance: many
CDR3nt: TGTGCCAGTAGTATGACTAGCGGGAGGAATGAGCAGTTCTTC
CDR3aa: CASSMTSGRNEQFF

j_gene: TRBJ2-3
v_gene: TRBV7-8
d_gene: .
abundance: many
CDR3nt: TGTGCCAGCAGCCCTCGCGATGCTAGCACAGATACGCAGTATTTT
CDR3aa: CASSPRDASTDTQYF

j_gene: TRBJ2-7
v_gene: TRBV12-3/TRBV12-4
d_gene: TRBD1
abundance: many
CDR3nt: TGTGCCAGCAGTGCATCCGGGACAGGAAGACCCGAGCAGTACTTC
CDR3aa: CASSASGTGRPEQYF

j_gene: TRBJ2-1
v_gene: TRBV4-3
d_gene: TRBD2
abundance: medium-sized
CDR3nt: TGCGCCAGCAGCCAGGATTCGACTAGCGGAAAATACAATGAGCAGTTCTTC
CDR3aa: CASSQDSTSGKYNEQFF

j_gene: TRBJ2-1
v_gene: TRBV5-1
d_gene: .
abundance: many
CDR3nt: TGCGCCAGCAGCTTGGTGGATGAGCAGTTCTTC
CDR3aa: CASSLVDEQFF

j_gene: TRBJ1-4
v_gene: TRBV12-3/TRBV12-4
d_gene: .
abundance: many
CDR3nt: TGTGCCAGCAGTCAGAACCCCGGGGGCGCGACTAATGAAAAACTGTTTTTT
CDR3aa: CASSQNPGGATNEKLFF

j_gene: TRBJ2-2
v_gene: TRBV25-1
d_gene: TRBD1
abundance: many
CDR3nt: TGTGCCAGCAGTGAATGGGGGACAGAAGCCGGGGAGCTGTTTTTT
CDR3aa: CASSEWGTEAGELFF

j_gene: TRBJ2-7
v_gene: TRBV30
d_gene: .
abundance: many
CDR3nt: TGTGCCTTAAGTGGAGGGAGCTCCTACGAGCAGTACTTC
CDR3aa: CALSGGSSYEQYF

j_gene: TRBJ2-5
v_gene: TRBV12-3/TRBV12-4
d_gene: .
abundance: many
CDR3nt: TGTGCCAGCAAGAGGGGGGGCCCACTCCAAGAGACCCAGTACTTC
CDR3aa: CASKRGGPLQETQYF

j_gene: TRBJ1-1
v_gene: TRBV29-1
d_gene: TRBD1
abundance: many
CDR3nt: TGCAGCGTTGAAGGCGGACAGGCGACTGAAGCTTTCTTT
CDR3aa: CSVEGGQATEAFF

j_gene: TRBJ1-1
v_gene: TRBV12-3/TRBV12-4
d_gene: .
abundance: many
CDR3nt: TGTGCCAGCAGTTTGGTCGGGGGCGGGACTGAAGCTTTCTTT
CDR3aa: CASSLVGGGTEAFF

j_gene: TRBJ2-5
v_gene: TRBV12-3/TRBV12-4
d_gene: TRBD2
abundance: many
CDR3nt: TGTGCCAGCAGTTCCCGACTAGCGGGAGGGGAAGAGACCCAGTACTTC
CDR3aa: CASSSRLAGGEETQYF

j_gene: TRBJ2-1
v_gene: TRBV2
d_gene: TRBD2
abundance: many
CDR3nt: TGTGCCAGCAGTGGGTCTAGCGGGAGAGATGAGCAGTTCGATGAGCAGTTCTTC
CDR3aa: CASSGSSGRDEQFDEQFF

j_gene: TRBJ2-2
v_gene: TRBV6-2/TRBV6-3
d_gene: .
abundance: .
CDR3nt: TGTGCCAGCGCAGGGCGGAACACCGGGGAGCTGTTTTTT
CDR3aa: CASAGRNTGELFF

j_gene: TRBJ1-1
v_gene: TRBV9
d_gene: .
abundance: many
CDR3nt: TGTGCCAGCAGCGCTCCTCCAGAGGGAAGGTACACTGAAGCTTTCTTT
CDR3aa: CASSAPPEGRYTEAFF

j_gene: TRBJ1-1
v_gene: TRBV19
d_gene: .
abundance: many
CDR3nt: TGTGCCAGTAGTTCGGGACTCCTCGGGGACACTGAAGCTTTCTTT
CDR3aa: CASSSGLLGDTEAFF

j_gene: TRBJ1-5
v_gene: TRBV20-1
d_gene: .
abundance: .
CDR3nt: TGCAGTGCCAGGAGAGGCGGGCAGCCCCAGCATTTT
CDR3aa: CSARRGGQPQHF

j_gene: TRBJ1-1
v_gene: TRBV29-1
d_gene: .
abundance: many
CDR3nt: TGCAGCGTTCGGACCGAGGGGACTGAAGCTTTCTTT
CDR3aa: CSVRTEGTEAFF

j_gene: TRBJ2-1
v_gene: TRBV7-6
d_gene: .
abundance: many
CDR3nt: TGTGCCAGCAGCTTAGGGAGCGGGTATTACAATGAGCAGTTCTTC
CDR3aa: CASSLGSGYYNEQFF

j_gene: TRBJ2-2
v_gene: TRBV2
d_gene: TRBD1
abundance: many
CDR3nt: TGTGCCAGCAGCCGACAGGGGCAGACCGGGGAGCTGTTTTTT
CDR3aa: CASSRQGQTGELFF

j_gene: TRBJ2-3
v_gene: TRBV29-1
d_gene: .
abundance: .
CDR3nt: TGCAGCGTTGTAGAGGAAGCGCAGTATTTT
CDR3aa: CSVVEEAQYF

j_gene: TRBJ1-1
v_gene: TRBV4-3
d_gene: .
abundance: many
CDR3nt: TGCGCCAGCAGCCAATCCCGGACAGCAACTGAAGCTTTCTTT
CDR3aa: CASSQSRTATEAFF

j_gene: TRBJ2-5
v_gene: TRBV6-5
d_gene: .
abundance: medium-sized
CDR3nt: TGTGCCAGCAGTTACATACGGGGGAACCAAGAGACCCAGTACTTC
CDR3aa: CASSYIRGNQETQYF

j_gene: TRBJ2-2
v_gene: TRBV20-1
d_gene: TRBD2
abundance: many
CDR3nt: TGCAGTGCTTCCGCCTCCGGGACTAGCGGAGCCGGGGAGCTGTTTTTT
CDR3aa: CSASASGTSGAGELFF

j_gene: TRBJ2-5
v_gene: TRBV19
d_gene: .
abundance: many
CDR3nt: TGTGCCAGTAGTATGTCAAGGGCCCAAGAGACCCAGTACTTC
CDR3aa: CASSMSRAQETQYF

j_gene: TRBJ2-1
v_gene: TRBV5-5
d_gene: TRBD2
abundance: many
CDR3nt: TGTGCCAGCAGCACCCGAGCGGGGGGCTACAATGAGCAGTTCTTC
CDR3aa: CASSTRAGGYNEQFF

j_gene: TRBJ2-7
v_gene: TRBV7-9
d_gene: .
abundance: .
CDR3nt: TGTGCCAGCAGCTCCCCCCAGGGTTACCCTTTGGAGCAGTACTTC
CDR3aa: CASSSPQGYPLEQYF

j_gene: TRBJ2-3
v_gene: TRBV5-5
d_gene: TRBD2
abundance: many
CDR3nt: TGTGCCAGCAGCCAGCGGGGTCCAGATACGCAGTATTTT
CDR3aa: CASSQRGPDTQYF

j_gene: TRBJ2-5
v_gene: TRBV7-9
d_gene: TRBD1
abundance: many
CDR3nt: TGTGCCAGCAGCTTAGCGGGGGACAGGGAAGGAGAGACCCAGTACTTC
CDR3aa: CASSLAGDREGETQYF

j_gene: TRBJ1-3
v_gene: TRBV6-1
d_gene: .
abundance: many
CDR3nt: TGTGCCAGCAGCGGGCCCCGGACAGCCCTTTACTCTGAAAACACCATATATTTT
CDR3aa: CASSGPRTALYSENTIYF

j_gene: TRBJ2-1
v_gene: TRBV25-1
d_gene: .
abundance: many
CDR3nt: TGTGCCAGCAGTGAATCCCGGACAGGGAGGGAGTTCTTC
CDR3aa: CASSESRTGREFF

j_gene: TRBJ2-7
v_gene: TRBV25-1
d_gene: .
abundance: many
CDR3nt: TGTGCCAGCAGTGAACAGGGGTACGAGCAGTACTTC
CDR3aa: CASSEQGYEQYF

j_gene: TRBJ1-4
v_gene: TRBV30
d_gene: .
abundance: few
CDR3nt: TGTGCCTGGAGTGTAGGAGACGTGAAACTGTTTTTT
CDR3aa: CAWSVGDVKLFF

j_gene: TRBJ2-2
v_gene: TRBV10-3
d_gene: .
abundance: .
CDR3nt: TGTGCCATCAGTGTAAAAGGCAACACCGGGGAGCTGTTTTTT
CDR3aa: CAISVKGNTGELFF

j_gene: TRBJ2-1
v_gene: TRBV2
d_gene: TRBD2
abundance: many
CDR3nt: TGTGCCAGCAAGAATAGCGGGGGCAATGAGCAGTTCTTC
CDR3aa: CASKNSGGNEQFF

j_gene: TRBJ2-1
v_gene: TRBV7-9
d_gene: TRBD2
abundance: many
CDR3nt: TGTGCCAGCAGTTTTAAGCGGGGGGACCTTTGGGATGAGCAGTTCTTC
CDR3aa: CASSFKRGDLWDEQFF

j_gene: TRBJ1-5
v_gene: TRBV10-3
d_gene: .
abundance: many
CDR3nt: TGTGCCACTTCAGGGGAAGTGAATAGCGGTCAGCCCCAGCATTTT
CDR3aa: CATSGEVNSGQPQHF

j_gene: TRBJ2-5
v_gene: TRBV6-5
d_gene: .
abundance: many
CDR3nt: TGTGCCAGCAGTTACAACGGACTACAAGAGACCCAGTACTTC
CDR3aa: CASSYNGLQETQYF